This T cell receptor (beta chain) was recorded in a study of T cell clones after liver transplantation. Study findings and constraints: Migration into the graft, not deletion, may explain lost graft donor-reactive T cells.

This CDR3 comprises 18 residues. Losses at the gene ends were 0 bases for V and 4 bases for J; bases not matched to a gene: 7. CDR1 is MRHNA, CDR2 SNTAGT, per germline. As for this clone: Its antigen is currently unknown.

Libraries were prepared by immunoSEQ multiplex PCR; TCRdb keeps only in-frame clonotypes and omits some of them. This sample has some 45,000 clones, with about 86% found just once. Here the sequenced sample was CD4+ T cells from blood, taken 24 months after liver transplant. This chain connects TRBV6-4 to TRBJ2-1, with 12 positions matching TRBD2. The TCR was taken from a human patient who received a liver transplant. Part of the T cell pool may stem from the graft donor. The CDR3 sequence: CASSDSRLAGGAYNEQFF. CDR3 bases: TGTGCCAGCAGTGACTCGAGGCTAGCGGGGGGGGCTTACAATGAGCAGTTCTTC.